This T cell receptor beta chain comes out of a study of OX40 agonist ivuxolimab in advanced cancers. Regarding the study as a whole: Partial responders treated at 0.1-3.0 mg/kg exhibited clonal expansion among the lowest measured.

Details on this clone: As yet, its antigen is unknown.

Produced via immunoSEQ multiplex PCR; TCRdb's table is partial and in-frame only. The profile shows fewer than 50,000 clones, around 90% of them singletons. This CDR3 has 17 residues. Looked up from germline, CDR1 is MNHEY and CDR2 is SMNVEV (reference sequence). Deletions cut 5 bases from V and 0 bases from J, with 16 bases between. Drawing of blood for sampling happened at baseline, at cycle 4 day 1, and at cycle 7 day 1. The rearrangement links TRBV27 to TRBJ1-4; D call uncertain. The clonotype originates from an adult with an advanced solid tumor such as melanoma, head and neck, liver or kidney cancer. The source was CD4+ or CD8+ T cells sorted from blood, collected in a trial of the OX40 agonist ivuxolimab. The CDR3 region is CASSHGPPFATNEKLFF. The CDR3 region has the DNA TGTGCCAGCAGTCATGGACCACCCTTTGCAACTAATGAAAAACTGTTTTTT.